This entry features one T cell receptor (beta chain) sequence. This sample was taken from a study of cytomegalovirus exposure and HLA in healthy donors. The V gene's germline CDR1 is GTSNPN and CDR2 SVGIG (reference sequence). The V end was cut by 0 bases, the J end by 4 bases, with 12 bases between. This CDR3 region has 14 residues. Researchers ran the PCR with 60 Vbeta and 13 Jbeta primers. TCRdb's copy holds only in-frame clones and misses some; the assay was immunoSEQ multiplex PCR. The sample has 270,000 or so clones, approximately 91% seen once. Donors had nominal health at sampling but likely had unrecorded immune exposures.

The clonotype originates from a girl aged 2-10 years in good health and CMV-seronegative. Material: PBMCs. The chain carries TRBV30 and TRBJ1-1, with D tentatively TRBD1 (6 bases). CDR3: CAWSVLEGGTEAFF. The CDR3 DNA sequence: TGTGCCTGGAGTGTATTGGAAGGGGGCACTGAAGCTTTCTTT. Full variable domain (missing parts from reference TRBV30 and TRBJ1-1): SQTIHQWPATLVQPVGSPLSLECTVEGTSNPNLYWYRQAAGRGLQLLFYSVGIGQISSEVPQNLSASRPQDRQFILSSKKLLLSDSGFYLCAWSVLEGGTEAFFGQGTRLTVV.